Presented here are 21 T cell receptor beta chains from one specimen sequenced in a study of control samples from healthy donors and cancer patients. The data were produced by immunoSEQ multiplex PCR, yet TCRdb's version contains in-frame clones alone and is incomplete. The sample lists tens of thousands of clones; approximately 89% were seen once. Material: PBMCs. Receptor source: a woman between 45 and 65 years old with head and neck cancer.

The rearrangement joins TRBV11-3 to TRBJ2-7; no firm D call. This CDR3 has 14 amino acids. The germline V gene has CDR1 SGHNT and CDR2 YENEEA. Trimming took off 5 bases at V and 0 bases at J, with 11 bases between the two ends. The CDR3 DNA reads TGTGCCAGCAGCCTTTCCCAGGACTCCTACGAGCAGTACTTC. This sequence encodes CASSLSQDSYEQYF.

The chain employs TRBV5-6 and TRBJ2-7, with D maybe TRBD1 (5 bases). This CDR3 comprises 15 residues. With 0 bases removed from V and 2 bases from J, the gap between germline ends came to 12 bases. Germline loops: CDR1 SGHDT, CDR2 YYEEEE. The CDR3 loop reads CASSLVGQGPYEQYF. The CDR3 DNA sequence: TGTGCCAGCAGCTTGGTGGGCCAGGGTCCCTACGAGCAGTACTTC.

The CDR3 DNA follows: TGTGCCAGCAGGACGGGAGGGGACTATGGCTACACCTTC. Amino acids: CASRTGGDYGYTF. The rearrangement uses TRBV2 and TRBJ1-2, with D possibly TRBD1 on 5 matching bases. Germline CDR1 and CDR2: SNHLY and FYNNEI. CDR3 length: 13 amino acids. V lost 6 bases and J 3 bases, leaving 11 bases between the germline ends.

The DNA for the CDR3 is TGTGCCAGCAGCTTACAGGGGATATCTCAGCCCCAGCATTTT. Translation: CASSLQGISQPQHF. J is TRBJ1-5 and V is TRBV5-5; 7 bases map to TRBD1. The V and J ends lost 2 bases and 6 bases, in that order; junction bases with no gene match: 5. The CDR3 totals 14 residues. Germline V gene lookup returns CDR1 SGHKS and CDR2 YYEKEE (reference sequence).

This chain links TRBV7-8 with TRBJ1-1; D unclear. The V gene lost 5 bases and the J gene lost 1 base, with 8 bases spanning the gap. CDR3 size: 13 residues. Germline V gives CDR1 SGHVS, CDR2 FQNEAQ. CDR3 sequence: CASSRGKNTEAFF. For the CDR3, the DNA is TGTGCCAGCAGCCGAGGCAAGAACACTGAAGCTTTCTTT.

The CDR3 DNA sequence: TGTGCCAGCAGTGGACTTGGGGTTTTTTCGTTTTCGTCCTACGAGCAGTACTTC. Protein product: CASSGLGVFSFSSYEQYF. The chain carries TRBV6-1 and TRBJ2-7, with D uncertain. V shed 4 bases and J shed 1 base, with 23 bases lying between them. The V gene's germline CDR1 is MNHNS and CDR2 SASEGT. The CDR3 extends over 18 amino acids.

The gene calls are TRBV7-7 and TRBJ2-2, with 11 nucleotides matching TRBD2. This CDR3 contains 18 residues. The junction had 5 bases not matched to a gene; V was cut back by 2 bases and J by 0 bases. Germline loops: CDR1 SSHAT, CDR2 FNYEAQ (reference sequence). As DNA, the CDR3 is TGTGCCAGCAGCTTAAGACTAGCGGGGCTATCGAACACCGGGGAGCTGTTTTTT. This codes for CASSLRLAGLSNTGELFF.

V usage is TRBV18 and J usage is TRBJ1-6, with 10 bases identical to TRBD1. J lost 6 bases, V lost 0 bases, and 2 bases had no gene match. Germline V gene data show CDR1 as KGHSH and CDR2 as LQKENI. The CDR3 runs to 16 residues. CDR3 region: CASSPPGQGINSPLHF. CDR3 sequence (DNA): TGTGCCAGCTCACCACCGGGACAGGGGATTAATTCACCCCTCCACTTT. Complete variable domain (other parts from reference TRBV18 and TRBJ1-6): NAGVMQNPRHLVRRRGQEARLRCSPMKGHSHVYWYRQLPEEGLKFMVYLQKENIIDESGMPKERFSAEFPKEGPSILRIQQVVRGDSAAYFCASSPPGQGINSPLHFGNGTRLTVT.

The V and J genes are TRBV18 and TRBJ2-3; TRBD2 matches at 9 bases. CDR1 is KGHSH and CDR2 is LQKENI in the germline V gene. V shed 0 bases, J shed 2 bases, and the junction held 6 bases outside the gene matches. This CDR3 spans 17 amino acids. This chain's CDR3 is CASSPPVAGGDTDTQYF. The CDR3 region has the DNA TGTGCCAGCTCACCACCGGTTGCGGGGGGGGACACAGATACGCAGTATTTT.

J is TRBJ1-1 and V is TRBV18; tentative D call: TRBD1 (6 bases). V lost 3 bases to trimming and J lost 0 bases, with 8 bases between them. The CDR3 has 14 amino acids. Germline V lookup: CDR1 KGHSH, CDR2 LQKENI. In DNA, the CDR3 is TGTGCCAGCTCACCGACAGGAATGAACACTGAAGCTTTCTTT. It specifies CASSPTGMNTEAFF.

This clone was counted only a few times. The chain is built from TRBV6-5 and TRBJ2-3; D is perhaps TRBD1 (6 bases). The ends were cut back, 4 bases at V and 2 bases at J, with 10 bases in the middle. This CDR3 has 14 residues. The germline CDR1 and CDR2 sequences are MNHEY and SVGAGI. CDR3 loop: CASSSRTATDTQYF. CDR3 in DNA: TGTGCCAGCAGTTCCCGGACAGCCACAGATACGCAGTATTTT.

The rearrangement links TRBV10-2 to TRBJ2-1; 8 nucleotides align to TRBD1. J was trimmed by 9 bases and V by 6 bases; bases with no gene match: 7. Germline V CDR1 and CDR2: WSHSY, SAAADI. The CDR3 covers 13 residues. The CDR3 region has the DNA TGCGCCAGCAGCGACAGGGGTTGGGGTGAGCAGTTCTTC. Translation gives CASSDRGWGEQFF.

J is TRBJ1-2 and V is TRBV21-1. TRBV21-1 is termed a pseudogene. This CDR3 has 16 residues. CDR3 loop: CASSKVVGLATYGYTF. As DNA, the CDR3 is TGTGCCAGCAGCAAAGTAGTGGGTCTCGCCACCTATGGCTACACCTTC.

The chain uses TRBV6-5 and TRBJ2-2; D may be TRBD2 (7 bases). This CDR3 comprises 15 residues. Trimming removed 4 bases from V and 7 bases from J, with 16 bases in between. Germline CDR1 MNHEY, CDR2 SVGAGI. CDR3 in amino acids: CASSSWGGKGGELFF. The CDR3 DNA reads as TGTGCCAGCAGTTCTTGGGGGGGCAAGGGCGGGGAGCTGTTTTTT.

V gene TRBV3-1 (or the pseudogene TRBV3-2) combines with J gene TRBJ1-2, with a weak D call TRBD1 (5 bases). V lost 4 bases to trimming and J lost 3 bases, with 12 bases between them. CDR1 is LGHDT, CDR2 YNNKEL, per germline (reference sequence). This CDR3 has 14 amino acids. DNA of the CDR3: TGTGCCAGCAGCCTTCAGAGGGGTGACTATGGCTACACCTTC. Protein: CASSLQRGDYGYTF.

This clone was seen a handful of times. The CDR3 sequence: CASSSRGGGAGDTQYF. CDR3 nucleotides: TGTGCCAGCAGCTCCAGGGGCGGGGGGGCTGGAGATACGCAGTATTTT. The chain recombines TRBV14 with TRBJ2-3; 9 bases are a match to TRBD2. V lost 5 bases to trimming and J lost 5 bases; unmatched junction nucleotides: 11. The CDR3 has 16 residues. Germline V CDR1 and CDR2: SGHDN, FVKESK. Drawing the rest from reference TRBV14 and TRBJ2-3, the complete variable domain is EAGVTQFPSHSVIEKGQTVTLRCDPISGHDNLYWYRRVMGKEIKFLLHFVKESKQDESGMPNNRFLAERTGGTYSTLKVQPAELEDSGVYFCASSSRGGGAGDTQYFGPGTRLTVL.

J is TRBJ2-5 and V is TRBV4-1, with 8 positions matching TRBD1. The CDR3 runs to 14 residues. Losses at the gene ends were 0 bases for V and 7 bases for J; bases not matched to a gene: 4. Germline CDR1 is MGHRA and CDR2 is YSYEKL. The CDR3: CASSQEGTGGTQYF. The DNA for the CDR3 is TGCGCCAGCAGCCAAGAGGGGACAGGCGGGACCCAGTACTTC.

The rearrangement uses TRBV2 and TRBJ2-5; D perhaps matches TRBD2 (7 bases). V was clipped by 1 base and J by 4 bases, with 10 bases between them. Germline V gene data show CDR1 as SNHLY and CDR2 as FYNNEI. The CDR3 consists of 14 residues. CDR3 residues: CASSEEGGRETQYF. CDR3 nucleotide sequence: TGTGCCAGCAGTGAAGAGGGGGGGAGAGAGACCCAGTACTTC.

The CDR3 sequence: CASRPLDRGPNQPQHF. CDR3 bases: TGTGCCAGCAGGCCTCTCGACAGGGGCCCCAATCAGCCCCAGCATTTT. This sequence joins TRBV27 and TRBJ1-5; 8 nucleotides match TRBD1. CDR1 and CDR2 (germline): MNHEY, SMNVEV (reference sequence). The CDR3 runs 16 residues. V was pared by 6 bases and J by 3 bases, with 10 bases of the junction left unmatched.

The chain is built from TRBV28 and TRBJ2-5, with D possibly TRBD2 on 5 matching bases. Trimming cost V 3 bases and J 7 bases, with 18 bases left between them. In germline, CDR1 is MDHEN, CDR2 SYDVKM. This CDR3 is built from 15 residues. CDR3 sequence reads: CASSFLATKRRTQYF. In DNA, the CDR3 is TGTGCCAGCAGTTTCCTAGCTACTAAGAGACGGACCCAGTACTTC.

The chain has TRBV28 and TRBJ1-5; the D is unclear. V lost 7 bases and J 2 bases, leaving 15 bases between the germline ends. CDR1 and CDR2 (germline): MDHEN, SYDVKM. The CDR3 extends over 15 amino acids. In nucleotides, the CDR3 is TGTGCCAGCATCCCTTCCACAGTGGGCAATCAGCCCCAGCATTTT. Protein sequence: CASIPSTVGNQPQHF.